This T cell receptor beta chain was captured in a study of human T cells and chemical hapten exposure. Study background: There were per-sample TCR yield variations, arising mainly from small pooled library volume differences. Study-wide findings and caveats: Following DPC sensitization, TCRs present above 1 in 1000 frequency showed no change.

In the case of this clonotype: The antigen is unknown.

This CDR3 has 15 residues. Germline V lookup: CDR1 SGHRS, CDR2 YFSETQ. Trimming cost V 1 base and J 4 bases, with 12 bases left between them. Within the library, unique molecular identifiers were attached to each individual cDNA molecule. From the RACE reads, TCRdb called clonotypes with MiXCR, one entry per CDR3 protein. The data hold some 90,000 distinct CDR3 sequences, with 8.5% to 9% observed a single time. Sample time point: healthy volunteer bleed at 2 weeks. Whole blood, unfractionated, served as the material for total RNA extraction. The receptor's source is a female donor in good health. Some clones in this sample may be carry-over from other donors' samples. The chain recombines TRBV5-1 with TRBJ2-1, with D possibly being TRBD2 (6 bases). Sequencing was performed on whole blood. CDR3 amino acids: CASSLTTGGYNEQFF. The CDR3, as DNA: TGCGCCAGCAGCTTGACTACCGGGGGATACAATGAGCAGTTCTTC.